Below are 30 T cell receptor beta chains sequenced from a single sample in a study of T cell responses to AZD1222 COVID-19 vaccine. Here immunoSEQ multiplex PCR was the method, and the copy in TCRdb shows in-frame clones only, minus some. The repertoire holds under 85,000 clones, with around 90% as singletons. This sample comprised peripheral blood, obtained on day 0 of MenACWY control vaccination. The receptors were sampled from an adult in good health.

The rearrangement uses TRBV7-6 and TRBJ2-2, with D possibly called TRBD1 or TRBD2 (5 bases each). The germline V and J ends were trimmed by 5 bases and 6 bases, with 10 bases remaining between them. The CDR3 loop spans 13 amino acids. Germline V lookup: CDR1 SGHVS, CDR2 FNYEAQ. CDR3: CASSSGTAGELFF. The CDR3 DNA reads TGTGCCAGCAGCAGTGGGACCGCCGGGGAGCTGTTTTTT.

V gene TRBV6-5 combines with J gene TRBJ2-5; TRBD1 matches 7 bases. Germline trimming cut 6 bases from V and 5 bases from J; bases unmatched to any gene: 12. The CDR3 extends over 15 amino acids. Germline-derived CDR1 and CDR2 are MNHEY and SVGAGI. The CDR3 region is CASSDSGTTGETQYF. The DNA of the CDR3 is TGTGCCAGCAGCGATTCGGGGACGACAGGGGAGACCCAGTACTTC.

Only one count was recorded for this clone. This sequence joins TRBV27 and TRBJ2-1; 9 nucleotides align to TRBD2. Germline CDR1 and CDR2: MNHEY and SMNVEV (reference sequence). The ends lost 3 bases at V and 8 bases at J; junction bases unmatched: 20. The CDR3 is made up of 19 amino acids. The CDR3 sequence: CASSFSVIAYGGGAHEQFF. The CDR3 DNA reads TGTGCCAGCAGTTTCTCGGTCATTGCGTACGGCGGGGGGGCACATGAGCAGTTCTTC.

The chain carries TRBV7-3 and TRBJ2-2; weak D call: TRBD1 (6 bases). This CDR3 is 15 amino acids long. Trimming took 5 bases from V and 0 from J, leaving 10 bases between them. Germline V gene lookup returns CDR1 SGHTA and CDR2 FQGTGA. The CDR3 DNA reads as TGTGCCAGCAGCCTTACAGGGTCGAACACCGGGGAGCTGTTTTTT. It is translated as CASSLTGSNTGELFF.

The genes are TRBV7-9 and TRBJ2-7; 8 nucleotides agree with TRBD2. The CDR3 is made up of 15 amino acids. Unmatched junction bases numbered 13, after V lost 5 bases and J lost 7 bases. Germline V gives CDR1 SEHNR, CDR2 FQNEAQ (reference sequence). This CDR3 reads CASSPTASGGWEQYF. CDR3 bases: TGTGCCAGCAGCCCCACGGCCAGCGGGGGCTGGGAGCAGTACTTC.

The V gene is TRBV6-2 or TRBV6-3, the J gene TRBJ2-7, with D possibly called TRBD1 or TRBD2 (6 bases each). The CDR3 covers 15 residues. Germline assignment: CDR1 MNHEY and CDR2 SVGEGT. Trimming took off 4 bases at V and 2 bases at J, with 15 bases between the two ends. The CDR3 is CASSSPGARAYEQYF. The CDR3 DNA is TGTGCCAGCAGTTCCCCGGGGGCTAGGGCCTACGAGCAGTACTTC.

The CDR3: CASSPGNEQFF. CDR3 in DNA: TGTGCCAGCAGCCCCGGGAATGAGCAGTTCTTC. The chain employs TRBV5-5 and TRBJ2-1; D call uncertain. Trimming cost V 4 bases and J 7 bases, with 6 bases left between them. There are 11 residues in the CDR3. CDR1 is SGHKS and CDR2 is YYEKEE in the germline V gene (reference sequence).

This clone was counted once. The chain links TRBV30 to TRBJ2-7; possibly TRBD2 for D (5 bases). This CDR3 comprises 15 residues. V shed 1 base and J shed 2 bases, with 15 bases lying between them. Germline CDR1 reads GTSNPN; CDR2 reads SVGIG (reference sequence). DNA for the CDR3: TGTGCCTGGAGTGATAGCTGGACGGGAACCTACGAGCAGTACTTC. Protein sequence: CAWSDSWTGTYEQYF.

As DNA, the CDR3 is TGTGCCAGTAGTACGACAGAGTACAATGAGCAGTTCTTC. Its translation is CASSTTEYNEQFF. J is TRBJ2-1 and V is TRBV19; weak D call: TRBD1 (5 bases). Germline CDR1 is LNHDA and CDR2 is SQIVND (reference sequence). Trimming stripped 4 bases from V and 4 bases from J, with 8 bases between. This CDR3 is built from 13 residues.

This CDR3 is CASSLRYEQYF. Here the CDR3 DNA reads TGTGCCAGCAGCTTGAGATACGAGCAGTACTTC. The gene calls are TRBV5-8 and TRBJ2-7, with D uncertain. Trimming cost V 1 base and J 4 bases, with 3 bases left between them. The CDR3 consists of 11 residues. Looked up from germline, CDR1 is SGHTS and CDR2 is YDEGEE.

This CDR3 reads CASSPLAGGGTDTQYF. In DNA, the CDR3 is TGTGCCAGCAGCCCTCTCGCGGGGGGGGGCACAGATACGCAGTATTTT. The gene calls are TRBV7-2 and TRBJ2-3; 9 positions agree with TRBD2. J was trimmed by 1 base and V by 5 bases; bases with no gene match: 7. Germline loops: CDR1 SGHTA, CDR2 FQGNSA. The CDR3 totals 16 residues.

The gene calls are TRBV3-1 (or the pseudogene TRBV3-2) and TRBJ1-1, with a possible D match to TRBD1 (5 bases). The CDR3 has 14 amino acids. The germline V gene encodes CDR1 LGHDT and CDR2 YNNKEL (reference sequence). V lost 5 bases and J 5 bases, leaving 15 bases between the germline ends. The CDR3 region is CASSFRAWGTEAFF. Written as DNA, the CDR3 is TGTGCCAGCAGCTTCAGGGCGTGGGGGACTGAAGCTTTCTTT.

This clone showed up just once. The CDR3 DNA follows: TGTGCCAGCAGTTCGACACCCTCATCGGCTTTCTTT. Translated: CASSSTPSSAFF. The J gene is TRBJ1-1, the V gene TRBV6-2 or TRBV6-3; D not resolved. This CDR3 region has 12 residues. V dropped 4 bases and J dropped 11 bases, with 14 bases sitting between them. The germline gives CDR1 MNHEY, CDR2 SVGEGT.

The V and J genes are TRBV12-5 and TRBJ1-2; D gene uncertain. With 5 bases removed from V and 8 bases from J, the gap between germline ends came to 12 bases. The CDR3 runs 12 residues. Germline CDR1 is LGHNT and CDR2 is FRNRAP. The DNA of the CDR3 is TGTGCTAGTGGTCTCCCCCCCAAGGGCTACACCTTC. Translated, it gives CASGLPPKGYTF. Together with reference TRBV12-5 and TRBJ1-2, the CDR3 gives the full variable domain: DARVTQTPRHKVTEMGQEVTMRCQPILGHNTVFWYRQTMMQGLELLAYFRNRAPLDDSGMPKDRFSAEMPDATLATLKIQPSEPRDSAVYFCASGLPPKGYTFGSGTRLTVV.

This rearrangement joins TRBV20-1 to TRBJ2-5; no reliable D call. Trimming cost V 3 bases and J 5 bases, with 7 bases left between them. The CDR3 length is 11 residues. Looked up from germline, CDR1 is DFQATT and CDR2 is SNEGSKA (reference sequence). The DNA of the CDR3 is TGCAGTGCTAGGATGGGGGAGACCCAGTACTTC. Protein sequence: CSARMGETQYF.

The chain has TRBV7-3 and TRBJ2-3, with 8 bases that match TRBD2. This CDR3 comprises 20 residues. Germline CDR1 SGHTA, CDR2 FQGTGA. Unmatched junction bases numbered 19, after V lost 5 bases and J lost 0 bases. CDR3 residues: CASSTRRGAGGRSSTDTQYF. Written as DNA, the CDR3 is TGTGCCAGCAGCACCCGTCGGGGTGCGGGGGGACGTTCTAGCACAGATACGCAGTATTTT.

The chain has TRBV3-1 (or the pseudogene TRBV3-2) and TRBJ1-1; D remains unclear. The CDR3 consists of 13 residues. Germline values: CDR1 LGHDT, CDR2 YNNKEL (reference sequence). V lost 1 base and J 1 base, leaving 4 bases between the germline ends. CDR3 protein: CASSQAGNTEAFF. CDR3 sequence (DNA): TGTGCCAGCAGCCAAGCTGGGAACACTGAAGCTTTCTTT.

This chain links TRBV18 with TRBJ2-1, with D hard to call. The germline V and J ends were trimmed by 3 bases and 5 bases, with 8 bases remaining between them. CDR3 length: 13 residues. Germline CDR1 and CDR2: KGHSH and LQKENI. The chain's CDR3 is CASSPLPDNEQFF. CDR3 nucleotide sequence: TGTGCCAGCTCACCCCTACCCGACAATGAGCAGTTCTTC. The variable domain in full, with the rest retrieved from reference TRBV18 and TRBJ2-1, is NAGVMQNPRHLVRRRGQEARLRCSPMKGHSHVYWYRQLPEEGLKFMVYLQKENIIDESGMPKERFSAEFPKEGPSILRIQQVVRGDSAAYFCASSPLPDNEQFFGPGTRLTVL.

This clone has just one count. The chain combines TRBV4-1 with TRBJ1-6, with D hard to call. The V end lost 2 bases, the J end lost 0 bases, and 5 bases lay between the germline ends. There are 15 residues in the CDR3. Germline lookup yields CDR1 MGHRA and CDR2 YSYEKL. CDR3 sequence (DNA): TGCGCCAGCAGCCAATCGAGCTCCTATAATTCACCCCTCCACTTT. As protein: CASSQSSSYNSPLHF.

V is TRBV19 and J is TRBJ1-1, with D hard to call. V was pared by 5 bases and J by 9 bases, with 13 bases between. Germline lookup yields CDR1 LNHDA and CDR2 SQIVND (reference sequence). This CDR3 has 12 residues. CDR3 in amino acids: CASSFKGLQAFF. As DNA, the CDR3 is TGTGCCAGTAGTTTCAAAGGACTGCAAGCTTTCTTT.

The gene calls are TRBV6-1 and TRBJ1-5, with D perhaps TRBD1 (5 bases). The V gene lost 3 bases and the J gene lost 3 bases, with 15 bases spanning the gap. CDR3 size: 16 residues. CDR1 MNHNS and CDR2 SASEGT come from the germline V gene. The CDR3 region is CASSEARTGLNQPQHF. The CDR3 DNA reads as TGTGCCAGCAGTGAGGCGCGTACAGGTCTCAATCAGCCCCAGCATTTT.

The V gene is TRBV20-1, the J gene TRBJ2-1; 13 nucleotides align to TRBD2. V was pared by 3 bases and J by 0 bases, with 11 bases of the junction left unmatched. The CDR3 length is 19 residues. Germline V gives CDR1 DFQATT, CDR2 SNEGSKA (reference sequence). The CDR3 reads CSASRVTSGGDSSYNEQFF. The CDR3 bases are TGCAGTGCTAGTAGGGTAACTAGCGGGGGGGATAGCTCCTACAATGAGCAGTTCTTC.

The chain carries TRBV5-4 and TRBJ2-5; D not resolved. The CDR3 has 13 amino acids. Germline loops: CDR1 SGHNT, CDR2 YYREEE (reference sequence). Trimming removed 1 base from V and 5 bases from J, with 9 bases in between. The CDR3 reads CASSLWLGETQYF. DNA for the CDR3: TGTGCCAGCAGCTTGTGGCTAGGGGAGACCCAGTACTTC.

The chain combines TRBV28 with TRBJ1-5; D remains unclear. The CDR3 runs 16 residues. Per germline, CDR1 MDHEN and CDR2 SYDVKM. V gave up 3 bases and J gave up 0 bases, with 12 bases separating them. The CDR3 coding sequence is TGTGCCAGCAGTTTGAGCTCGGGGAGTAGCAATCAGCCCCAGCATTTT. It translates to CASSLSSGSSNQPQHF. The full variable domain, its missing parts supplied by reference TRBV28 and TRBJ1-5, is DVKVTQSSRYLVKRTGEKVFLECVQDMDHENMFWYRQDPGLGLRLIYFSYDVKMKEKGDIPEGYSVSREKKERFSLILESASTNQTSMYLCASSLSSGSSNQPQHFGDGTRLSIL.

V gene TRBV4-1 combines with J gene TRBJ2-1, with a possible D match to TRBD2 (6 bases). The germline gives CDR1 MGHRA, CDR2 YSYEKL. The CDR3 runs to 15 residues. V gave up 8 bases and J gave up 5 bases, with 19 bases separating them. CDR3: CASRRGGNTNNEQFF. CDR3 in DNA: TGCGCCAGCCGTCGGGGCGGGAACACAAACAATGAGCAGTTCTTC.

The CDR3 protein is CASSIRSAFSNQPQHF. The CDR3 DNA sequence: TGTGCCAGTAGTATTAGGTCAGCTTTTAGCAATCAGCCCCAGCATTTT. This sequence joins TRBV19 and TRBJ1-5; D call uncertain. Germline CDR1 reads LNHDA; CDR2 reads SQIVND (reference sequence). The CDR3 runs to 16 residues. Trimming took 3 bases from V and 0 from J, leaving 12 bases between them.

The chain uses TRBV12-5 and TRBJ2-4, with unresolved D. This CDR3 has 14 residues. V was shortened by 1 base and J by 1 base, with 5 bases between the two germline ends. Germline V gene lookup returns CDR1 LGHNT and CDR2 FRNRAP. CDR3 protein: CASGLEGAKNIQYF. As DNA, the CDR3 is TGTGCTAGTGGTTTGGAGGGTGCCAAAAACATTCAGTACTTC.

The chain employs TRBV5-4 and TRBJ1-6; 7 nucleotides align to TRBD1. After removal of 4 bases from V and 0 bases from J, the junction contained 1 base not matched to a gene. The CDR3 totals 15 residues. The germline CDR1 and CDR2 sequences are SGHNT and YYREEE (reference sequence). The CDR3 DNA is TGTGCCAGCAGCCGGGACAGCTCCTATAATTCACCCCTCCACTTT. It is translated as CASSRDSSYNSPLHF.

CDR3 sequence: CASSLGVRGVSNYGYTF. In nucleotides, the CDR3 is TGCGCCAGCAGCTTGGGGGTTCGCGGAGTTTCTAACTATGGCTACACCTTC. The V gene is TRBV5-1, the J gene TRBJ1-2; D uncertain. Trimming removed 0 bases at V and 0 bases at J, with 15 bases between. The CDR3 extends over 17 amino acids. Per the germline V gene, CDR1 is SGHRS and CDR2 is YFSETQ.

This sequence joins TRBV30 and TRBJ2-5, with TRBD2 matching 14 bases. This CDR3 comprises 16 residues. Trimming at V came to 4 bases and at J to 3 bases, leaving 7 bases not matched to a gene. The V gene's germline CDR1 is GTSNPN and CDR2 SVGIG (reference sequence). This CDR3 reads CAWTVGLAGGEETQYF. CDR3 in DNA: TGTGCCTGGACGGTTGGACTAGCGGGGGGCGAAGAGACCCAGTACTTC.